These 14 T cell receptor beta chains originate from one sample sequenced in a study of shared clonotypes between healthy human individuals. Naivety among CD8 cells was defined by CD45RO negativity and positive CCR7 selection, thereby excluding terminally differentiated effector memory CD45RA+ cells. TCRdb keeps only in-frame clones here, not all; method: immunoSEQ multiplex PCR. The table includes about 680,000 clones, about 90% detected once. The sample was naive CD8+ T cells sorted from blood. The receptors were gathered from a man aged 30-40 years in good health.

The chain links TRBV28 to TRBJ2-5; weak D call: TRBD2 (5 bases). Germline V gene lookup returns CDR1 MDHEN and CDR2 SYDVKM. CDR3 size: 14 residues. V lost 6 bases and J 5 bases, leaving 16 bases between the germline ends. The CDR3 protein is CASSQDPGGETQYF. The CDR3 nucleotides are TGTGCCAGCAGCCAGGACCCGGGCGGGGAGACCCAGTACTTC.

V is TRBV27 and J is TRBJ2-7, with D possibly being TRBD2 (5 bases). Looked up from germline, CDR1 is MNHEY and CDR2 is SMNVEV (reference sequence). CDR3 length: 14 amino acids. Trimming left V 4 bases short and J 0 bases short, with 10 bases between. The CDR3 is CASSYAGSSYEQYF. The CDR3 region has the DNA TGTGCCAGCAGTTATGCGGGTAGCTCCTACGAGCAGTACTTC.

This clone appeared once. The V and J genes are TRBV28 and TRBJ2-7; D perhaps matches TRBD1 (6 bases). The CDR3 spans 15 residues. The V gene lost 3 bases and the J gene lost 5 bases, with 17 bases spanning the gap. Per the germline V gene, CDR1 is MDHEN and CDR2 is SYDVKM. The CDR3, as DNA: TGTGCCAGCAGTTTGAGCGAACAGGGTGTCCACGAGCAGTACTTC. Its translation is CASSLSEQGVHEQYF.

This sequence joins TRBV7-9 and TRBJ2-5; D call uncertain. The length of the CDR3 is 17 residues. Germline V gene sequence: CDR1 SEHNR, CDR2 FQNEAQ (reference sequence). The V end was cut by 1 base, the J end by 1 base, with 16 bases between. This CDR3 reads CASSLGAAETSQETQYF. The DNA of the CDR3 is TGTGCCAGCAGCTTAGGGGCCGCTGAGACCAGCCAAGAGACCCAGTACTTC.

The chain employs TRBV6-4 and TRBJ2-7, with TRBD2 matching 9 bases. The length of the CDR3 is 14 residues. CDR1 is MRHNA, CDR2 SNTAGT, per germline. The J segment lost 3 bases and the V segment lost 4 bases, leaving 4 bases of the junction unmatched. The CDR3 sequence: CASSGGRALYEQYF. For the CDR3, the DNA is TGTGCCAGCAGTGGCGGGAGGGCTCTCTACGAGCAGTACTTC.

The chain recombines TRBV19 with TRBJ2-7, with TRBD2 as a possible D gene (5 bases). Germline V lookup: CDR1 LNHDA, CDR2 SQIVND (reference sequence). Trimming cost V 4 bases and J 5 bases, with 12 bases left between them. CDR3 size: 13 residues. CDR3 sequence: CASSTSGPNEQYF. The DNA of the CDR3 is TGTGCCAGTAGTACGAGCGGTCCTAACGAGCAGTACTTC.

The chain links TRBV4-1 to TRBJ2-1; D is unresolved. Trimming took 1 base from V and 6 from J, leaving 10 bases between them. From germline, CDR1 is MGHRA and CDR2 YSYEKL. There are 14 residues in the CDR3. The CDR3 spells CASSQVSSPNEQFF. The CDR3 nucleotides are TGCGCCAGCAGCCAAGTCTCCTCCCCCAATGAGCAGTTCTTC.

This clone has just a few counts. V is TRBV30 and J is TRBJ1-5; possible D gene TRBD1, 5 bases. There are 14 residues in the CDR3. Germline assignment: CDR1 GTSNPN and CDR2 SVGIG (reference sequence). Trimming took off 0 bases at V and 7 bases at J, with 13 bases between the two ends. CDR3 DNA sequence: TGTGCCTGGAGTGTGGCAGGGTCTGGCCAGCCCCAGCATTTT. Translated, it gives CAWSVAGSGQPQHF.

The gene calls are TRBV12-5 and TRBJ2-3, with D unresolved. V gave up 1 base and J gave up 2 bases, with 16 bases separating them. CDR3 size: 17 residues. Germline lookup yields CDR1 LGHNT and CDR2 FRNRAP. In DNA form, the CDR3 reads TGTGCTAGTGGTTTGGGGTCTCCATTTGGGTCCACAGATACGCAGTATTTT. Amino acid sequence: CASGLGSPFGSTDTQYF.

The chain combines TRBV5-6 with TRBJ1-2; D is unresolved. The CDR3 runs to 13 residues. Trimming removed 4 bases from V and 5 bases from J, with 12 bases in between. Looked up from germline, CDR1 is SGHDT and CDR2 is YYEEEE. For the CDR3, the DNA is TGTGCCAGCAGCCCGGGCCAGGCGTATGGCTACACCTTC. Amino acids: CASSPGQAYGYTF. The whole variable domain, filled in from reference TRBV5-6 and TRBJ1-2, reads DAGVTQSPTHLIKTRGQQVTLRCSPKSGHDTVSWYQQALGQGPQFIFQYYEEEERQRGNFPDRFSGHQFPNYSSELNVNALLLGDSALYLCASSPGQAYGYTFGSGTRLTVV.

Points on this clone: The same CDR3 also results from other DNA sequences found in this sample. V is TRBV11-2 and J is TRBJ1-5; D is uncertain. Trimming stripped 1 base from V and 1 base from J, with 2 bases between. The CDR3 has 13 residues. Germline CDR1 reads SGHAT; CDR2 reads FQNNGV. CDR3 loop: CASSLGSNQPQHF. The DNA of the CDR3 is TGTGCCAGCAGCTTAGGAAGCAATCAGCCCCAGCATTTT.

This chain connects TRBV7-9 to TRBJ2-6; the match to TRBD1 covers 10 bases. Germline values: CDR1 SEHNR, CDR2 FQNEAQ (reference sequence). CDR3 length: 16 residues. Trimming at V came to 5 bases and at J to 3 bases, leaving 4 bases not matched to a gene. The CDR3 sequence is CASSPGQGYGANVLTF. CDR3 sequence (DNA): TGTGCCAGCAGCCCGGGACAGGGGTATGGGGCCAACGTCCTGACTTTC.

V is TRBV13 and J is TRBJ2-5; D is uncertain. The CDR3 is 13 residues long. CDR1 and CDR2 from the germline V gene are PRHDT and FYEKMQ (reference sequence). V shed 3 bases and J shed 3 bases, with 8 bases lying between them. This chain's CDR3 is CASSFRSEETQYF. The CDR3 DNA is TGTGCCAGCAGCTTCAGATCTGAAGAGACCCAGTACTTC.

V gene TRBV5-1 combines with J gene TRBJ2-1, with D perhaps TRBD1 or TRBD2 (5 bases each). Trimming removed 2 bases at V and 6 bases at J, with 18 bases between. The CDR3 length is 16 residues. CDR1 is SGHRS, CDR2 YFSETQ, per germline. CDR3 amino acids: CASSFRSGTGINEQFF. The CDR3 coding sequence is TGCGCCAGCAGCTTCCGCTCCGGGACGGGCATCAATGAGCAGTTCTTC.